A single TCR beta chain is shown here with its context. No antigen is known for it. These data come from a study of T cell responses to AZD1222 COVID-19 vaccine. Points from the study as a whole: It should be noted that donors were predominantly white British and more often female, and clonal diversity was possibly underestimated. Recipients of AZD1222 seropositive at baseline numbered only five or six.

J was trimmed by 4 bases and V by 2 bases; bases with no gene match: 4. Germline lookup yields CDR1 LGHDT and CDR2 YNNKEL (reference sequence). There are 16 residues in the CDR3. Measured with immunoSEQ multiplex PCR; TCRdb has only the in-frame clones, and not every one. The sample has some 150,000 clones, roughly 90% seen once. Specimen: peripheral blood, collected 28 days after the second dose of the MenACWY control vaccine. This chain links TRBV3-1 (or the pseudogene TRBV3-2) with TRBJ2-2, with 10 bases matching TRBD1. The TCR was taken from an adult who received the MenACWY meningococcal vaccine as a control. The CDR3 here is CASSQRTGGGTGELFF. The CDR3 DNA sequence: TGTGCCAGCAGCCAACGGACAGGGGGGGGCACCGGGGAGCTGTTTTTT.